This T cell receptor (beta chain) came from a study of blood T cells in healthy people across ages. With a J-beta primer mix and a sample-barcoded 5' primer, a second PCR ran about 7 to 12 cycles. No fewer than 3 million CDR3-containing paired-end reads came from each sample. MiXCR, run by TCRdb on the 5' RACE reads, gives a single entry per CDR3 protein. The sample records approximately 800,000 distinct CDR3 sequences, 30% to 45% being singletons. Per the germline V gene, CDR1 is MNHNY and CDR2 is SVGAGI (reference sequence). The CDR3 extends over 16 amino acids. V trimming: 5 bases; J trimming: 5 bases; junction bases outside the gene matches: 14.

The sample comprised blood. The J gene is TRBJ1-2, the V gene TRBV6-6, with 7 bases that match TRBD1. This TCR came from a young man in good health. In DNA, the CDR3 is TGTGCCAGCAGTCCAGAAGCAGGGGGAATACGGTATGGCTACACCTTC. Protein sequence: CASSPEAGGIRYGYTF.